A single sample gave rise to the 24 T cell receptor beta chains below, sequenced in a study of blood T cell repertoires in COVID-19. Repertoires were generated with immunoSEQ multiplex PCR, while TCRdb's copy carries only in-frame clones and drops some. The profile shows 300,000 to 450,000 clones, roughly nine tenths of them singletons. Sequencing was performed on PBMCs or T cells enriched from blood (not recorded which). Receptors were obtained from a man in his late teens or twenties who had recovered from COVID-19.

The CDR3 sequence is CASSPPGEGTGELFF. The CDR3 DNA sequence: TGCGCCAGCAGCCCCCCAGGGGAGGGGACCGGGGAGCTGTTTTTT. The rearrangement links TRBV5-1 to TRBJ2-2; D perhaps matches TRBD2 (7 bases). The V gene's germline CDR1 is SGHRS and CDR2 YFSETQ. Trimming shortened V by 4 bases and J by 5 bases, and 15 bases separated the two germline ends. CDR3 size: 15 residues.

The rearrangement uses TRBV11-2 and TRBJ2-2; D call uncertain. CDR1 is SGHAT and CDR2 is FQNNGV in the germline V gene. Trimming removed 5 bases from V and 8 bases from J, with 12 bases in between. The CDR3 length is 13 residues. This chain's CDR3 is CASSARQGGELFF. CDR3 in DNA: TGTGCCAGCAGCGCGAGGCAAGGTGGGGAGCTGTTTTTT.

The chain links TRBV7-9 to TRBJ2-1, with 13 bases aligning to TRBD2. Germline V gene data show CDR1 as SEHNR and CDR2 as FQNEAQ (reference sequence). CDR3 size: 15 residues. The ends lost 5 bases at V and 6 bases at J; junction bases unmatched: 4. The CDR3 region is CASSLGLAGRNEQFF. The CDR3 DNA is TGTGCCAGCAGCCTGGGACTAGCGGGACGCAATGAGCAGTTCTTC.

The chain carries TRBV21-1 and TRBJ2-7; TRBD2 is the table's D call, not checked against the DNA. TRBV21-1 is given as a pseudogene. This CDR3 contains 17 residues. The CDR3 coding sequence is TGTGCCAGCAGCAACAAAAGTATCGGGGGGGGCCTCCACGAGCAGTACTTC. Amino acids: CASSNKSIGGGLHEQYF.

This chain connects TRBV12-2 to TRBJ1-4; no check of the table's D call, TRBD1, against the DNA was made. TRBV12-2 is marked as a pseudogene. This CDR3 region has 17 residues. The CDR3 is CASRLNSTGTTNEKLFF. CDR3 coding DNA: TGTGCAAGTCGCTTGAACTCGACAGGGACAACTAATGAAAAACTGTTTTTT.

V is TRBV6-2 or TRBV6-3 and J is TRBJ2-1; tentative D call: TRBD1 (8 bases). Trimming stripped 2 bases from V and 8 bases from J, with 16 bases between. The CDR3 runs 15 residues. Germline-derived CDR1 and CDR2 are MNHEY and SVGEGT. CDR3 nucleotides: TGTGCCAGCAGTTACCCACTTACAGGGGGGGATGAGCAGTTCTTC. It yields the protein CASSYPLTGGDEQFF.

The V call is TRBV29-1, the J call TRBJ1-3, with 7 bases that match TRBD1. The CDR3 runs 15 residues. J lost 6 bases, V lost 6 bases, and 14 bases had no gene match. Germline-derived CDR1 and CDR2 are SQVTM and ANQGSEA. The CDR3 loop reads CSVSTGSSLANTIYF. Written as DNA, the CDR3 is TGCAGCGTATCGACAGGGAGTTCTCTGGCAAACACCATATATTTT.

This sequence joins TRBV5-1 and TRBJ1-2; D is perhaps TRBD1 (6 bases). The V gene's germline CDR1 is SGHRS and CDR2 YFSETQ. Trimming shortened V by 0 bases and J by 6 bases, and 15 bases separated the two germline ends. The CDR3 length is 15 residues. CDR3 nucleotides: TGCGCCAGCAGCTTGGGTTCCTCGACAGGACATGGCTACACCTTC. This sequence encodes CASSLGSSTGHGYTF. The entire variable domain, with the rest obtained from reference TRBV5-1 and TRBJ1-2, is as follows: KAGVTQTPRYLIKTRGQQVTLSCSPISGHRSVSWYQQTPGQGLQFLFEYFSETQRNKGNFPGRFSGRQFSNSRSEMNVSTLELGDSALYLCASSLGSSTGHGYTFGSGTRLTVV.

V usage is TRBV30 and J usage is TRBJ2-3; TRBD1 agrees at 7 bases. The CDR3 is made up of 15 amino acids. The ends lost 0 bases at V and 0 bases at J; junction bases unmatched: 3. Germline V CDR1 and CDR2: GTSNPN, SVGIG (reference sequence). The DNA of the CDR3 is TGTGCCTGGAGTGTATTAGGGGGCAGCACAGATACGCAGTATTTT. Its translation is CAWSVLGGSTDTQYF. Looking up the rest from reference TRBV30 and TRBJ2-3 gives the full variable domain: SQTIHQWPATLVQPVGSPLSLECTVEGTSNPNLYWYRQAAGRGLQLLFYSVGIGQISSEVPQNLSASRPQDRQFILSSKKLLLSDSGFYLCAWSVLGGSTDTQYFGPGTRLTVL.

This chain joins TRBV5-8 and TRBJ1-4; TRBD1 agrees at 8 bases. From germline, CDR1 is SGHTS and CDR2 YDEGEE. V shed 0 bases, J shed 5 bases, and the junction held 6 bases outside the gene matches. CDR3 length equals 16 residues. CDR3 sequence (DNA): TGTGCCAGCAGCTTGGCCTTGACAGGGGTAAATGAAAAACTGTTTTTT. Protein sequence: CASSLALTGVNEKLFF.

In this sample, this clone turned up once. Within the sample, other DNA sequences also encode this same CDR3. This chain connects TRBV29-1 to TRBJ1-3; D gene ambiguous. The CDR3 is 12 amino acids. V lost 2 bases to trimming and J lost 4 bases, with 6 bases between them. Germline V gene sequence: CDR1 SQVTM, CDR2 ANQGSEA. Here the CDR3 reads CSVETGGNTIYF. The CDR3 DNA is TGCAGCGTTGAAACGGGGGGAAACACCATATATTTT.

The chain has TRBV5-4 and TRBJ2-3, with D unclear. CDR3 length: 14 amino acids. The V gene lost 5 bases and the J gene lost 0 bases, with 10 bases spanning the gap. Germline V gene data show CDR1 as SGHNT and CDR2 as YYREEE (reference sequence). CDR3 coding DNA: TGTGCCAGCAGGGCTGACTTTAGCACAGATACGCAGTATTTT. This sequence encodes CASRADFSTDTQYF.

In the case of this clone: Additional DNA sequences in this sample encode the identical CDR3. This sequence joins TRBV28 and TRBJ1-1; 7 bases align to TRBD1. This CDR3 comprises 14 residues. The ends lost 3 bases at V and 1 base at J; junction bases unmatched: 2. Germline V gene sequence: CDR1 MDHEN, CDR2 SYDVKM. In nucleotides, the CDR3 is TGTGCCAGCAGTTTCCCAGGGGGGAACACTGAAGCTTTCTTT. Its translation: CASSFPGGNTEAFF.

The chain links TRBV19 to TRBJ1-1, with D perhaps matching TRBD1 (6 bases). V lost 3 bases and J lost 2, with 7 bases in between. Looked up from germline, CDR1 is LNHDA and CDR2 is SQIVND (reference sequence). The CDR3 covers 13 residues. The CDR3 region is CASSIGTNTEAFF. The CDR3 coding sequence is TGTGCCAGTAGTATTGGGACAAACACTGAAGCTTTCTTT.

This sequence joins TRBV7-3 and TRBJ1-1, with a weak D call TRBD1 (6 bases). Per germline, CDR1 SGHTA and CDR2 FQGTGA. There are 13 residues in the CDR3. V was shortened by 2 bases and J by 9 bases, with 13 bases between the two germline ends. The CDR3 spells CASSLGTTTKAFF. CDR3 coding DNA: TGTGCCAGCAGCTTAGGGACAACTACTAAAGCTTTCTTT.

The rearrangement uses TRBV3-1 (or the pseudogene TRBV3-2) and TRBJ1-5; TRBD1 might be the D (5 bases). Per germline, CDR1 LGHDT and CDR2 YNNKEL (reference sequence). This CDR3 contains 14 residues. V was clipped by 4 bases and J by 6 bases, with 13 bases between them. This CDR3 is CASSPTNRLQPQHF. In DNA form, the CDR3 reads TGTGCCAGCAGCCCGACGAACAGGCTTCAGCCCCAGCATTTT.

The chain employs TRBV5-6 and TRBJ1-4, with D possibly matching TRBD1 (6 bases). Germline V gives CDR1 SGHDT, CDR2 YYEEEE. With 0 bases removed from V and 5 bases from J, the gap between germline ends came to 14 bases. The CDR3 is 16 amino acids. The CDR3 region is CASSLVGEQGNEKLFF. The CDR3 bases are TGTGCCAGCAGCTTGGTTGGGGAACAGGGCAATGAAAAACTGTTTTTT. Together with reference TRBV5-6 and TRBJ1-4, the CDR3 gives the full variable domain: DAGVTQSPTHLIKTRGQQVTLRCSPKSGHDTVSWYQQALGQGPQFIFQYYEEEERQRGNFPDRFSGHQFPNYSSELNVNALLLGDSALYLCASSLVGEQGNEKLFFGSGTQLSVL.

The rearrangement joins TRBV19 to TRBJ2-7; maybe TRBD1 (6 bases). Germline CDR1 and CDR2: LNHDA and SQIVND (reference sequence). Deletions cut 5 bases from V and 3 bases from J, with 20 bases between. This CDR3 is 16 amino acids long. The CDR3 DNA follows: TGTGCCAGTAGTGATCGGGCCTCTCGAGGGGGCTACGAGCAGTACTTC. It is translated as CASSDRASRGGYEQYF.

The chain links TRBV6-5 to TRBJ2-7; TRBD2 aligns across 10 bases. The V and J ends lost 6 bases and 3 bases, in that order; junction bases with no gene match: 8. The germline V gene has CDR1 MNHEY and CDR2 SVGAGI. The CDR3 covers 15 residues. In DNA, the CDR3 is TGTGCCAGCAGCTCTAGCGGGAGATCTTACTACGAGCAGTACTTC. Its protein is CASSSSGRSYYEQYF.

The chain joins TRBV7-3 to TRBJ1-6, with D tentatively TRBD1 (5 bases). The CDR3 totals 15 residues. From germline, CDR1 is SGHTA and CDR2 FQGTGA. Deletions cut 5 bases from V and 7 bases from J, with 15 bases between. The CDR3 DNA reads TGTGCCAGCAGCCCCAGTGGGGGGTCAAATTCACCCCTCCACTTT. It yields the protein CASSPSGGSNSPLHF. The whole variable domain, filled in from reference TRBV7-3 and TRBJ1-6, reads GAGVSQTPSNKVTEKGKYVELRCDPISGHTALYWYRQSLGQGPEFLIYFQGTGAADDSGLPNDRFFAVRPEGSVSTLKIQRTERGDSAVYLCASSPSGGSNSPLHFGNGTRLTVT.

This chain uses TRBV15 with TRBJ1-5; D ambiguous. V was cut by 0 bases and J by 8 bases, with 8 bases left in between. Germline loops: CDR1 LNHNV, CDR2 YYDKDF (reference sequence). The CDR3 extends over 13 amino acids. CDR3 nucleotide sequence: TGTGCCACCAGCAGAGATTGGCGGGAGCCCCAGCATTTT. The encoded protein is CATSRDWREPQHF. The full variable domain, its missing parts supplied by reference TRBV15 and TRBJ1-5, is DAMVIQNPRYQVTQFGKPVTLSCSQTLNHNVMYWYQQKSSQAPKLLFHYYDKDFNNEADTPDNFQSRRPNTSFCFLDIRSPGLGDTAMYLCATSRDWREPQHFGDGTRLSIL.

The sample holds one count of this clone. V and J are TRBV7-6 and TRBJ2-7, with TRBD2 as a possible D gene (6 bases). Deletions cut 1 base from V and 5 bases from J, with 9 bases between. Germline values: CDR1 SGHVS, CDR2 FNYEAQ. The CDR3 consists of 13 residues. CDR3 bases: TGTGCCAGCAGCTTAGTAGGAGGGAACGAGCAGTACTTC. Protein product: CASSLVGGNEQYF. Filled out from reference TRBV7-6 and TRBJ2-7, the complete variable domain reads GAGVSQSPRYKVTKRGQDVALRCDPISGHVSLYWYRQALGQGPEFLTYFNYEAQQDKSGLPNDRFSAERPEGSISTLTIQRTEQRDSAMYRCASSLVGGNEQYFGPGTRLTVT.

This chain connects TRBV7-9 to TRBJ1-1; 10 nucleotides align to TRBD1. V was clipped by 5 bases and J by 7 bases; unmatched bases: 13. Germline V gene lookup returns CDR1 SEHNR and CDR2 FQNEAQ (reference sequence). The CDR3 totals 16 residues. CDR3 region: CASSRRTGGHLGEAFF. CDR3 DNA: TGTGCCAGCAGCAGGAGGACAGGGGGGCATCTTGGTGAAGCTTTCTTT.

The rearrangement uses TRBV9 and TRBJ2-7; D unclear. Trimming took 0 bases from V and 6 from J, leaving 10 bases between them. Germline V gene data show CDR1 as SGDLS and CDR2 as YYNGEE. The CDR3 consists of 13 residues. The CDR3 DNA is TGTGCCAGCAGCGTAGAATTGGGCCTCGAGCAGTACTTC. It yields the protein CASSVELGLEQYF.